This is a list of T cell receptor beta chains from one sample in a study of blood T cell repertoires in COVID-19. TCRdb's copy holds only in-frame clones and misses some; the assay was immunoSEQ multiplex PCR. The profile shows roughly 320,000 clones, 85% to 95% of them singletons. Sequenced material: PBMCs or T cells enriched from blood (not recorded which). The source of these receptors is a woman aged 25 to 45 who had been exposed to COVID-19. Each CDR3 is given with its conserved first and last residue. Each record gives: V gene, D gene, clone size, J gene, CDR3 DNA, CDR3 protein. The D gene is left open where the match is weak. For some rows the clone size is stated as once, few or many, or as a class when expanded; others skip it.

TRBV4-2	NA	NA	TRBJ1-2	TGTGCCAGCAGCCAAGTGGAAGCGCCGGGTGGCTACACCTTC	CASSQVEAPGGYTF
TRBV19	NA	NA	TRBJ1-6	TGTGCCAGTAGTAAAGGCAGGGGTGGCTCACCCCTCCACTTT	CASSKGRGGSPLHF
TRBV5-4	NA	NA	TRBJ1-2	TGTGCCAGCAGCTTGGGGTCGCTCAGGGATGGCTACACCTTC	CASSLGSLRDGYTF
TRBV7-8	TRBD1	NA	TRBJ1-2	TGTGCCAGCAGCTTGGACAGGGGGTATGGCTACACCTTC	CASSLDRGYGYTF
TRBV6-1	NA	NA	TRBJ2-5	TGTGCCAGCAGTGAAGCAAGAGGGAAAGAGACCCAGTACTTC	CASSEARGKETQYF
TRBV5-1	TRBD2	NA	TRBJ2-3	TGCGCCAGCAGCGACGGGCTAGCGGCTAGCACAGATACGCAGTATTTT	CASSDGLAASTDTQYF
TRBV5-1	NA	NA	TRBJ1-4	TGCGCCAGCAGCTTCAGTGAAAAACTGTTTTTT	CASSFSEKLFF
TRBV5-6	TRBD2	NA	TRBJ2-7	TGTGCCAGCAGCTTTGGCGGGGGGGCCAACGAGCAGTACTTC	CASSFGGGANEQYF
TRBV6-5	NA	NA	TRBJ1-1	TGTGCCAGCAGTTATTCTGACACTAACACTGAAGCTTTCTTT	CASSYSDTNTEAFF
TRBV27	NA	once	TRBJ1-1	TGTGCCAGCAGGATGACAGGTTTGAACACTGAAGCTTTCTTT	CASRMTGLNTEAFF
TRBV4-1	TRBD1	NA	TRBJ1-6	TGCGCCAGCAGCCAAAGAACCGACAGGGTTAATTCACCCCTCCACTTT	CASSQRTDRVNSPLHF
TRBV5-4	NA	NA	TRBJ1-2	TGTGCCAGCAGCTTGGGTACCAGGGACTATGGCTACACCTTC	CASSLGTRDYGYTF
TRBV7-7	NA	NA	TRBJ2-5	TGTGCCAGCAGCTTAGGTACTAGTTCCGAGACCCAGTACTTC	CASSLGTSSETQYF
TRBV20-1	NA	NA	TRBJ1-2	TGCAGTGCTAGTCGGGGAGGGGGTTTGTATGGCTACACCTTC	CSASRGGGLYGYTF
TRBV5-4	TRBD1	NA	TRBJ2-5	TGTGCCAGCAGCTCCCAGGGGGCAGAGACCCAGTACTTC	CASSSQGAETQYF
TRBV10-3	TRBD1	NA	TRBJ2-5	TGTGCCATCAGGGGGGACAGACGACAAGAGACCCAGTACTTC	CAIRGDRRQETQYF
TRBV19	NA	NA	TRBJ1-2	TGTGCCAGTAGTATAACAGGGAGAGGGGCAGGGGGCTACACCTTC	CASSITGRGAGGYTF
TRBV19	NA	NA	TRBJ2-7	TGTGCCAGTAGTATAGATGCGGAGACCTACGAGCAGTACTTC	CASSIDAETYEQYF
TRBV19	TRBD1	NA	TRBJ1-5	TGTGCCAGTAGTGCCCGGGATGGGACAGGATACAATCAGCCCCAGCATTTT	CASSARDGTGYNQPQHF
TRBV4-3	NA	NA	TRBJ1-4	TGCGCCAGCAGCCAAGAGTTACAGGGCAGAGAAAAACTGTTTTTT	CASSQELQGREKLFF
TRBV27	NA	NA	TRBJ2-5	TGTGCCAGCAGTGCCCAGACCGGGGAGACCCAGTACTTC	CASSAQTGETQYF